Below are 18 T cell receptor beta chains sequenced from a single sample in a study of cytomegalovirus exposure and HLA in healthy donors. Data came from immunoSEQ multiplex PCR; TCRdb stores just in-frame clones and leaves some out. The sample gives about 150,000 clones, 80% to 90% of which show up once; around 20% is in the top ten. Material: PBMCs. These receptors originate from a man aged 18 to 29 in good health and CMV-seropositive.

The CDR3 region is CASGTGNQPQHF. CDR3 coding DNA: TGTGCCAGCGGGACAGGCAATCAGCCCCAGCATTTT. The gene calls are TRBV27 and TRBJ1-5, with 7 bases that match TRBD1. Germline CDR1 is MNHEY and CDR2 is SMNVEV (reference sequence). V lost 8 bases, J lost 2 bases, and 0 bases stayed unmatched. This CDR3 has 12 residues.

This chain connects TRBV6-5 to TRBJ1-1; D is undetermined. CDR3 length: 11 amino acids. V dropped 5 bases and J dropped 3 bases, with 4 bases sitting between them. CDR1 is MNHEY and CDR2 is SVGAGI in the germline V gene. The CDR3 DNA follows: TGTGCCAGCAGTCGGGACACTGAAGCTTTCTTT. Its translation: CASSRDTEAFF.

This clone was observed a handful of times. J is TRBJ1-3 and V is TRBV7-8; D unresolved. Germline CDR1 and CDR2: SGHVS and FQNEAQ. This CDR3 is 13 amino acids long. V was shortened by 4 bases and J by 4 bases, with 8 bases between the two germline ends. CDR3 in amino acids: CASSSYSGNTIYF. CDR3 coding DNA: TGTGCCAGCAGCTCTTATTCGGGAAACACCATATATTTT.

The V call is TRBV5-5, the J call TRBJ2-7, with 10 bases lining up with TRBD1. The CDR3 sequence is 15 residues long. CDR1 is SGHKS, CDR2 YYEKEE, per germline (reference sequence). The V gene end was trimmed by 4 bases and the J gene end by 5 bases; junction bases not matched to a gene: 9. CDR3 bases: TGTGCCAGCAGCGGGACCGGGACAGGGGTCAACGAGCAGTACTTC. As protein: CASSGTGTGVNEQYF.

The chain links TRBV29-1 to TRBJ1-1, with 7 bases identical to TRBD1. Germline trimming cut 8 bases from V and 1 base from J; bases unmatched to any gene: 7. Germline CDR1 and CDR2: SQVTM and ANQGSEA. The CDR3 contains 13 residues. DNA of the CDR3: TGCAGCTGTGTTGGGACAGCGAACACTGAAGCTTTCTTT. This encodes CSCVGTANTEAFF.

The J gene is TRBJ2-5, the V gene TRBV7-3; D is uncertain. The CDR3 is 15 residues long. From germline, CDR1 is SGHTA and CDR2 FQGTGA. The V end was cut by 0 bases, the J end by 5 bases, with 13 bases between. The CDR3: CASSLTGSAVETQYF. The CDR3 nucleotides are TGTGCCAGCAGCTTAACAGGCTCGGCGGTGGAGACCCAGTACTTC.

The chain has TRBV27 and TRBJ2-2; the D is unclear. This CDR3 contains 12 residues. Germline lookup yields CDR1 MNHEY and CDR2 SMNVEV (reference sequence). CDR3 in amino acids: CGCASNTGELFF. CDR3 DNA sequence: TGTGGGTGCGCATCGAACACCGGGGAGCTGTTTTTT.

The chain carries TRBV20-1 and TRBJ1-1; the D is unclear. Germline V gene data show CDR1 as DFQATT and CDR2 as SNEGSKA (reference sequence). The CDR3 is made up of 11 amino acids. V lost 5 bases, J lost 6 bases, and 10 bases lay in between. In nucleotides, the CDR3 is TGCAGTGCTTTAGACCGGGCTGAAGCTTTCTTT. It yields the protein CSALDRAEAFF.

This clone came up once. This chain connects TRBV9 to TRBJ1-2; 9 positions agree with TRBD1. After removal of 2 bases from V and 8 bases from J, the junction contained 10 bases not matched to a gene. Germline V gives CDR1 SGDLS, CDR2 YYNGEE. This CDR3 spans 15 amino acids. CDR3 nucleotides: TGTGCCAGCAGCGTTTCACAGGGGGCATCTGGAGGCTACACCTTC. It yields the protein CASSVSQGASGGYTF.

This rearrangement joins TRBV19 to TRBJ1-5; no clear D gene. V lost 7 bases, J lost 0 bases, and 13 bases lay in between. Germline lookup yields CDR1 LNHDA and CDR2 SQIVND (reference sequence). The CDR3 sequence is 15 residues long. This CDR3 reads CASMRSGSSNQPQHF. The DNA of the CDR3 is TGTGCCAGTATGAGGAGCGGGAGTAGCAATCAGCCCCAGCATTTT.

The chain couples TRBV7-2 to TRBJ2-2; 8 bases align to TRBD2. With V trimmed by 1 base and J by 7 bases, 14 bases remained unmatched. This CDR3 is built from 18 residues. The germline V gene has CDR1 SGHTA and CDR2 FQGNSA. CDR3 DNA: TGTGCCAGCAGCTTAGGGTCGGGAGCGGGAGTAACTGGCGGGGAGCTGTTTTTT. This codes for CASSLGSGAGVTGGELFF.

The chain has TRBV7-7 and TRBJ2-5, with 8 bases identical to TRBD1. The germline CDR1 and CDR2 sequences are SSHAT and FNYEAQ (reference sequence). CDR3 length: 14 residues. V lost 5 bases, J lost 4 bases, and 6 bases stayed unmatched. The CDR3 sequence is CASSRTGIGETQYF. CDR3 in DNA: TGTGCCAGCAGCCGGACAGGGATCGGAGAGACCCAGTACTTC.

The chain uses TRBV2 and TRBJ1-3; a weak D match, TRBD1 (5 bases). Germline-derived CDR1 and CDR2 are SNHLY and FYNNEI. Trimming removed 1 base from V and 2 bases from J, with 21 bases in between. This CDR3 is 19 amino acids long. CDR3 nucleotide sequence: TGTGCCAGCAGTGAAGATAGGAGGGCTCCCCGGGGCCCTGGAAACACCATATATTTT. Residues: CASSEDRRAPRGPGNTIYF.

The gene calls are TRBV4-1 and TRBJ2-7; 9 bases agree with TRBD2. Germline CDR1 and CDR2: MGHRA and YSYEKL. V lost 5 bases and J lost 5; bases outside the gene matches: 16. This CDR3 is 17 amino acids long. The CDR3 spells CASSAQGAGGPKNEQYF. For the CDR3, the DNA is TGCGCCAGCAGCGCCCAAGGGGCGGGGGGGCCGAAGAACGAGCAGTACTTC.

The V gene is TRBV29-1, the J gene TRBJ2-1, with 7 bases matching TRBD2. This CDR3 spans 13 amino acids. V shed 7 bases and J 3 bases; nucleotides not matched to a gene: 6. Germline V gives CDR1 SQVTM, CDR2 ANQGSEA. DNA of the CDR3: TGCAGCGCTCGACTAGCTGTCTACAATGAGCAGTTCTTC. The encoded protein is CSARLAVYNEQFF.

This clone has a single count. The V gene is TRBV19, the J gene TRBJ2-7, with TRBD1 identical over 8 bases. CDR1 is LNHDA and CDR2 is SQIVND in the germline V gene (reference sequence). The CDR3 contains 15 residues. J lost 5 bases, V lost 6 bases, and 12 bases had no gene match. CDR3: CASSSTGTGIHEQYF. The CDR3 bases are TGTGCCAGTAGCAGTACCGGGACAGGCATCCACGAGCAGTACTTC. The full variable domain, rest sourced from reference TRBV19 and TRBJ2-7, is DGGITQSPKYLFRKEGQNVTLSCEQNLNHDAMYWYRQDPGQGLRLIYYSQIVNDFQKGDIAEGYSVSREKKESFPLTVTSAQKNPTAFYLCASSSTGTGIHEQYFGPGTRLTVT.

The rearrangement links TRBV9 to TRBJ2-1; 11 bases line up with TRBD2. V dropped 0 bases and J dropped 6; count of bases not matched to a gene: 5. Germline lookup yields CDR1 SGDLS and CDR2 YYNGEE. This CDR3 spans 16 amino acids. CDR3 sequence reads: CASSVGSSGRVNEQFF. CDR3 coding DNA: TGTGCCAGCAGCGTAGGGAGTAGCGGGAGGGTCAATGAGCAGTTCTTC. Using reference TRBV9 and TRBJ2-1 for the parts outside the CDR3, the full variable domain is DSGVTQTPKHLITATGQRVTLRCSPRSGDLSVYWYQQSLDQGLQFLIQYYNGEERAKGNILERFSAQQFPDLHSELNLSSLELGDSALYFCASSVGSSGRVNEQFFGPGTRLTVL.

V usage is TRBV2 and J usage is TRBJ2-3, with D possibly matching TRBD1 (6 bases). Per germline, CDR1 SNHLY and CDR2 FYNNEI. Trimming took 6 bases from V and 9 from J, leaving 16 bases between them. This CDR3 has 13 amino acids. In nucleotides, the CDR3 is TGTGCCAGCAGATGGGCTGCACAGGGAACGCAGTATTTT. Its translation is CASRWAAQGTQYF.